This passage covers 10 T cell receptor beta chains from one sample sequenced in a study of glioma-infiltrating T cells. The iRepertoire nested amplicon-rescue multiplex PCR amplified TCR alpha and beta CDR3s from RNA. TCRdb reprocessed the multiplex PCR reads via MiXCR and lists one record per CDR3 protein. The sample carries 100,000 to 150,000 distinct CDR3 sequences, roughly 24% recorded once. The sample comprised glioma tissue, nonneoplastic brain tissue, or PBMCs (not recorded which). The source is a human donor with low-grade glioma or glioblastoma, undergoing nonglioma brain surgery, or in good health (not recorded which).

This clonotype was picked up many times. The V gene is TRBV4-2, the J gene TRBJ1-2, with 8 bases aligning to TRBD1. With 2 bases clipped from V and 8 bases from J, the junction kept 13 bases outside the gene matches. The CDR3 spans 16 residues. Germline CDR1 LGHNA, CDR2 YNFKEQ. This chain's CDR3 is CASSQSLSQGAGGYTF. The CDR3 region has the DNA TGTGCCAGCAGCCAAAGCCTCTCCCAGGGGGCCGGGGGCTACACCTTC.

This clonotype was counted many times. The chain combines TRBV6-6 with TRBJ2-5; TRBD2 agrees at 14 bases. V gave up 0 bases and J gave up 4 bases; unmatched junction bases: 4. This CDR3 is built from 17 residues. The germline V gene has CDR1 MNHNY and CDR2 SVGAGI (reference sequence). The CDR3 loop is CASSYSTSGRAAETQYF. DNA for the CDR3: TGTGCCAGCAGTTACTCGACTAGCGGGAGGGCCGCAGAGACCCAGTACTTC.

The genes are TRBV7-9 and TRBJ1-3, with 7 bases that match TRBD1. In germline, CDR1 is SEHNR, CDR2 FQNEAQ (reference sequence). The CDR3 loop spans 14 amino acids. V lost 5 bases and J lost 2; bases outside the gene matches: 3. CDR3 DNA: TGTGCCAGCAGCCCCGACAGGGCTGGAAACACCATATATTTT. Translated, it gives CASSPDRAGNTIYF.

This clonotype appeared many times. The rearrangement links TRBV7-2 to TRBJ1-2; D might be TRBD1 (6 bases). CDR1 is SGHTA, CDR2 FQGNSA, per germline. The CDR3 runs to 14 residues. Trimming removed 0 bases at V and 4 bases at J, with 9 bases between. The CDR3 DNA sequence: TGTGCCAGCAGCTTAGCGCAGGGGCCCTATGGCTACACCTTC. Its translation: CASSLAQGPYGYTF.

This clonotype was detected ten times or more. The CDR3 reads CASSQEGSIGQPQHF. The DNA for the CDR3 is TGTGCCAGCAGCCAAGAAGGCAGCATAGGACAGCCCCAGCATTTT. The chain carries TRBV4-2 and TRBJ1-5; D unclear. Trimming took 0 bases from V and 7 from J, leaving 13 bases between them. The V gene's germline CDR1 is LGHNA and CDR2 YNFKEQ. The CDR3 length is 15 residues.

Ten or more counts support this clonotype. The chain links TRBV20-1 to TRBJ1-2; TRBD1 matches 7 bases. V shed 3 bases and J 0 bases; nucleotides not matched to a gene: 7. The CDR3 spans 15 residues. Per the germline V gene, CDR1 is DFQATT and CDR2 is SNEGSKA (reference sequence). The CDR3: CSASSPGQSNYGYTF. The CDR3 DNA reads TGCAGTGCTAGTTCCCCGGGACAGTCTAACTATGGCTACACCTTC.

This chain joins TRBV19 and TRBJ2-5; D unclear. The length of the CDR3 is 14 residues. V was pared by 3 bases and J by 7 bases, with 15 bases between. Germline lookup yields CDR1 LNHDA and CDR2 SQIVND (reference sequence). The CDR3 sequence is CASSIGPASVTQYF. The CDR3 coding sequence is TGTGCCAGTAGTATCGGGCCTGCGTCGGTGACCCAGTACTTC.

In this sample, this clonotype turned up many times. J is TRBJ1-2 and V is TRBV18, with 7 bases matching TRBD1. The CDR3 has 13 residues. Trimming cost V 6 bases and J 3 bases; bases outside gene matches: 4. Germline V gene data show CDR1 as KGHSH and CDR2 as LQKENI. CDR3 sequence reads: CASSAGTDYGYTF. The CDR3, as DNA: TGTGCCAGCTCGGCCGGGACAGACTATGGCTACACCTTC.

Details on this clonotype: The conserved closing phenylalanine or tryptophan is absent in this CDR3, likely reflecting a read error. The genes are TRBV28 and TRBJ2-7; 7 nucleotides align to TRBD1. The CDR3 length is 17 residues. V lost 6 bases, J lost 4 bases, and 18 bases stayed unmatched. Germline V gene lookup returns CDR1 MDHEN and CDR2 SYDVKM. Here the CDR3 DNA reads TGTGCCAGCAGCTGGGTGACAGGGACCGTGGTTGGGTACGAGCAGTACTCT. Translation: CASSWVTGTVVGYEQYS.

The genes are TRBV9 and TRBJ2-3; 8 nucleotides align to TRBD2. The V and J ends lost 0 bases and 4 bases, in that order; junction bases with no gene match: 7. The length of the CDR3 is 16 residues. CDR1 and CDR2 (germline): SGDLS, YYNGEE. In DNA form, the CDR3 reads TGTGCCAGCAGCGTAGGGTCAGCGGGAGCGGCAGATACGCAGTATTTT. It codes for CASSVGSAGAADTQYF.